One sample yielded the 16 T cell receptor beta chains listed below, sequenced in a study of regulatory T cells in long-lasting Graves disease. Researchers made TCR beta libraries by using iRepertoire HTBI primers and running Arm-PCR on CDR3 regions. TCRdb analysed the multiplex PCR reads with MiXCR anew, one entry per CDR3 protein. Of about 400,000 distinct CDR3 sequences listed, 15% to 20% are singletons. This sample's time point: newly diagnosed GD, antithyroid drugs for less than 3 months. PBMC RNA was the source of the TCR library. A further study also used this sample, focusing on T cells in Graves' hyperthyroidism and ophthalmopathy.

The sequencing used peripheral blood mononuclear cells (PBMCs), collected at new diagnosis, from a patient treated with antithyroid drugs. The receptors stem from a woman aged 18-30 years with Graves disease.

This clonotype was recorded many times. The genes are TRBV3-1 and TRBJ2-1, with 10 bases matching TRBD2. Germline V gives CDR1 LGHDT, CDR2 YNNKEL (reference sequence). The CDR3 has 18 amino acids. V trimming: 0 bases; J trimming: 6 bases; junction bases outside the gene matches: 11. Here the CDR3 reads CASSQDFASGGALNEQFF. The DNA of the CDR3 is TGTGCCAGCAGCCAAGATTTCGCGAGCGGGGGGGCCCTCAATGAGCAGTTCTTC.

Ten or more counts support this clonotype. The chain recombines TRBV27 with TRBJ1-2; no reliable D call. In germline, CDR1 is MNHEY, CDR2 SMNVEV (reference sequence). The CDR3 totals 12 residues. V shed 5 bases and J shed 7 bases, with 11 bases lying between them. The CDR3 here is CASSGFPGGYTF. Written as DNA, the CDR3 is TGTGCCAGCAGTGGTTTTCCCGGTGGCTACACCTTC.

The chain carries TRBV15 and TRBJ1-1; D not certain. V lost 0 bases, J lost 2 bases, and 10 bases lay in between. Germline assignment: CDR1 LNHNV and CDR2 YYDKDF (reference sequence). CDR3 length equals 15 residues. The DNA of the CDR3 is TGTGCCACCAGCAGAGATTGGGGAGGTAACACTGAAGCTTTCTTT. It is translated as CATSRDWGGNTEAFF.

The chain is built from TRBV2 and TRBJ2-2, with 10 bases identical to TRBD1. The germline CDR1 and CDR2 sequences are SNHLY and FYNNEI. CDR3 length: 14 amino acids. Unmatched junction bases numbered 5, after V lost 9 bases and J lost 4 bases. The CDR3 DNA is TGTGCCAGGACAGGGGGCCGAGGCACCGGGGAGCTGTTTTTT. The encoded protein is CARTGGRGTGELFF.

In its sample, this clonotype was seen many times. The chain has TRBV4-1 and TRBJ2-7, with D perhaps given as TRBD1 or TRBD2 (5 bases each). V lost 3 bases and J lost 4, with 25 bases in between. Germline CDR1 MGHRA, CDR2 YSYEKL. This CDR3 is 18 amino acids long. CDR3 DNA sequence: TGCGCCAGCAGCCACACCCCAAGGAGAGGGGCCGAGGCGTACGAGCAGTACTTC. Encoded protein: CASSHTPRRGAEAYEQYF.

This clonotype was recorded many times. The chain is built from TRBV5-1 and TRBJ2-2; D possibly corresponds to TRBD2 (5 bases). Trimming took 0 bases from V and 8 from J, leaving 11 bases between them. Germline V gene sequence: CDR1 SGHRS, CDR2 YFSETQ. The CDR3 covers 14 residues. The CDR3 coding sequence is TGCGCCAGCAGCTTGGCCGGAGGAAATGGGGAGCTGTTTTTT. Encoded protein: CASSLAGGNGELFF.

This clonotype has ten or more counts. J is TRBJ2-7 and V is TRBV28; 9 positions agree with TRBD2. V was pared by 6 bases and J by 2 bases, with 11 bases of the junction left unmatched. The CDR3 has 16 residues. Germline loops: CDR1 MDHEN, CDR2 SYDVKM. CDR3 sequence reads: CASSPPISGGPYEQYF. The CDR3 DNA is TGTGCCAGCAGCCCACCTATTAGCGGGGGTCCCTACGAGCAGTACTTC.

Regarding this clonotype: With a much larger clone just one base away, this may be a read error. The chain carries TRBV6-9 and TRBJ2-5; 11 nucleotides align to TRBD1. The J call could be wrong; TRBJ2-1 is a better fit for the DNA end. Germline CDR1 and CDR2: MNHGY and SVAAGI. This CDR3 contains 17 residues. CDR3 in DNA: TGTGCCAGCAGTAAATCGATACCGGGACAGGGGGTCAATGAGCAGTTCTTC. It is translated as CASSKSIPGQGVNEQFF.

This clonotype was found many times. The gene calls are TRBV2 and TRBJ1-1, with 9 bases matching TRBD1. V lost 6 bases, J lost 10 bases, and 6 bases stayed unmatched. The CDR3 contains 12 residues. Looked up from germline, CDR1 is SNHLY and CDR2 is FYNNEI. CDR3 sequence (DNA): TGTGCCAGCAGAGAGACAGGGGGGTTAGCTTTCTTT. Translating it yields CASRETGGLAFF.

This clonotype was observed many times. This sequence joins TRBV6-5 and TRBJ2-7; no definite D call. V was clipped by 3 bases and J by 6 bases, with 15 bases between them. Germline CDR1 is MNHEY and CDR2 is SVGAGI. The CDR3 is 14 amino acids. CDR3 loop: CASSYLRTQGEQYF. In nucleotides, the CDR3 is TGTGCCAGCAGTTATCTCCGGACGCAAGGCGAGCAGTACTTC.

The rearrangement uses TRBV6-2 or TRBV6-3 and TRBJ2-7; 10 positions match TRBD1. The CDR3 spans 13 residues. V shed 10 bases and J 4 bases; nucleotides not matched to a gene: 7. The germline gives CDR1 MNHEY, CDR2 SVGEGT. CDR3 in amino acids: CANRRQGAYEQYF. In DNA form, the CDR3 reads TGTGCCAACAGGAGACAGGGGGCTTACGAGCAGTACTTC.

This clonotype was counted ten times or more. The rearrangement uses TRBV20-1 and TRBJ2-3; TRBD2 matches 9 bases. There are 14 residues in the CDR3. The V gene end was trimmed by 1 base and the J gene end by 7 bases; junction bases not matched to a gene: 6. CDR1 is DFQATT, CDR2 SNEGSKA, per germline (reference sequence). The CDR3 region has the DNA TGCAGTGCTAGAGTGCGGGAGGGCCTAAATACGCAGTATTTT. This sequence encodes CSARVREGLNTQYF.

This clonotype was picked up one time. The gene calls are TRBV7-8 and TRBJ2-1, with D perhaps being TRBD1 or TRBD2 (6 bases each). The germline gives CDR1 SGHVS, CDR2 FQNEAQ. V was shortened by 2 bases and J by 9 bases, with 14 bases between the two germline ends. This CDR3 region has 14 residues. CDR3 in amino acids: CASSLTVEGVEQFF. The DNA of the CDR3 is TGTGCCAGCAGCTTAACTGTGGAGGGGGTTGAGCAGTTCTTC.

The rearrangement joins TRBV6-1 to TRBJ1-5, with 11 nucleotides matching TRBD1. The CDR3 is made up of 16 amino acids. The germline gives CDR1 MNHNS, CDR2 SASEGT. The J segment lost 2 bases and the V segment lost 6 bases, leaving 6 bases of the junction unmatched. The CDR3 DNA sequence: TGTGCCAGCAGGCGGACAGGGGGCACCGGCAATCAGCCCCAGCATTTT. It codes for CASRRTGGTGNQPQHF.

This sequence joins TRBV29-1 and TRBJ2-7, with D perhaps TRBD1 or TRBD2 (6 bases each). The CDR3 has 12 residues. Germline CDR1 is SQVTM and CDR2 is ANQGSEA. V was pared by 4 bases and J by 6 bases, with 13 bases between. The CDR3 loop is CSVVRGRLEQYF. The CDR3 DNA reads TGCAGCGTTGTCCGGGGGCGTCTCGAGCAGTACTTC.

The chain has TRBV29-1 and TRBJ1-1; D is unresolved. The CDR3 totals 14 residues. CDR1 and CDR2 (germline): SQVTM, ANQGSEA. The ends were cut back, 3 bases at V and 3 bases at J, with 14 bases in the middle. The CDR3: CSVDAGLADTEAFF. The CDR3 nucleotides read TGCAGCGTTGATGCAGGTTTAGCGGACACTGAAGCTTTCTTT.